These 2 T cell receptor beta chains were all obtained from the same sample, sequenced in a study of blood T cells in healthy people across ages. Primers used in a second PCR of roughly 7 to 12 cycles were a sample-barcoded 5' primer and a J-beta primer mix. One entry per CDR3 protein results from TCRdb running MiXCR on the 5' RACE reads. In the table there are around 970,000 distinct CDR3 sequences, about 53% of which are singletons. The sequenced sample was blood. The receptors shown here come from a woman aged 60 to 75 in good health.

The rearrangement uses TRBV4-3 and TRBJ2-7; tentatively, D is TRBD2 (6 bases). Looked up from germline, CDR1 is LGHNA and CDR2 is YSLEER. V lost 1 base, J lost 3 bases, and 13 bases lay in between. The CDR3 runs to 15 residues. The CDR3 DNA is TGCGCCAGCAGCCAAGTTTGGGGCGGGAACTACGAGCAGTACTTC. Translated: CASSQVWGGNYEQYF.

This chain joins TRBV9 and TRBJ2-4; TRBD2 matches at 9 bases. V lost 4 bases, J lost 3 bases, and 11 bases stayed unmatched. This CDR3 has 17 residues. The germline gives CDR1 SGDLS, CDR2 YYNGEE. DNA of the CDR3: TGTGCCAGCAGCTCAAACCACCTAGCGGGATACAAAAACATTCAGTACTTC. Its translation is CASSSNHLAGYKNIQYF.